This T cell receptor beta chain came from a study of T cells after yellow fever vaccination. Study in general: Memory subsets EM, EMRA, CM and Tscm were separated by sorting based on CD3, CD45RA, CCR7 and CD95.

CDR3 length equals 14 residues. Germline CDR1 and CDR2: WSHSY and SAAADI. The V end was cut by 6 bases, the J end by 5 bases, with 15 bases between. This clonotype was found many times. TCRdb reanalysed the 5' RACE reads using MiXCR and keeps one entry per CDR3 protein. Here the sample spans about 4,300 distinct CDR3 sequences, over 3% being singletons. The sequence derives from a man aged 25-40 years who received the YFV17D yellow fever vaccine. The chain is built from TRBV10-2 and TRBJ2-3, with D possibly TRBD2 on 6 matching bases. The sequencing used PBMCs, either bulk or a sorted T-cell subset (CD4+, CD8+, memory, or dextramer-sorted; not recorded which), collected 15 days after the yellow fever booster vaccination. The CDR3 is CASRALDGGDTQYF. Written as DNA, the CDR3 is TGCGCCAGCAGAGCCCTTGACGGGGGAGATACGCAGTATTTT.